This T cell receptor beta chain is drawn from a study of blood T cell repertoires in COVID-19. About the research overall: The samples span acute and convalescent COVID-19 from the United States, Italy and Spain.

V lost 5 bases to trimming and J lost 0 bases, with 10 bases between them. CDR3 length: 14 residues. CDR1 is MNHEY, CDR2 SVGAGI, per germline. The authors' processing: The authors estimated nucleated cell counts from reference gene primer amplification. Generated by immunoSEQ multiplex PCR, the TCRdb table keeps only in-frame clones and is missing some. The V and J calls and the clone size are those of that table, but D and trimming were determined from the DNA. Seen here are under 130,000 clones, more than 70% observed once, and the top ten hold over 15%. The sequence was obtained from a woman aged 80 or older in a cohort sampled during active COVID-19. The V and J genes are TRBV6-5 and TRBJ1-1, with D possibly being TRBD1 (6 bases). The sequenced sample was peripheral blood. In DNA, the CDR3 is TGTGCCAGCAGTCAGGACAGACTGAACACTGAAGCTTTCTTT. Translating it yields CASSQDRLNTEAFF.